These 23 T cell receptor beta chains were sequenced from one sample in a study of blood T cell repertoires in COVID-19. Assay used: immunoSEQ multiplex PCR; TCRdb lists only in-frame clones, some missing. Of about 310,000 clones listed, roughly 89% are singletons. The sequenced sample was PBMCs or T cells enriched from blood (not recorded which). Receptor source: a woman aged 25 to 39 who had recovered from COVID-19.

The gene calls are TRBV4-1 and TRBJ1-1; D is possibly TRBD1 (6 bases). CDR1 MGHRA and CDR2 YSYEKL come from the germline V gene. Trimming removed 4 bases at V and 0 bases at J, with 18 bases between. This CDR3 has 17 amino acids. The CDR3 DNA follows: TGCGCCAGCAGCCCCACCCACGTCCAGGGGATGAACACTGAAGCTTTCTTT. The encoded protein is CASSPTHVQGMNTEAFF.

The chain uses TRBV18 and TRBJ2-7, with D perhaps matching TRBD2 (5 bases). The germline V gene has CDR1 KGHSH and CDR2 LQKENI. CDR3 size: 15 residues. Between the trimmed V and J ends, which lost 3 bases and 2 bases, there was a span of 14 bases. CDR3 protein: CASSPGEGDPYEQYF. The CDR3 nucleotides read TGTGCCAGCTCACCCGGGGAAGGTGACCCCTACGAGCAGTACTTC.

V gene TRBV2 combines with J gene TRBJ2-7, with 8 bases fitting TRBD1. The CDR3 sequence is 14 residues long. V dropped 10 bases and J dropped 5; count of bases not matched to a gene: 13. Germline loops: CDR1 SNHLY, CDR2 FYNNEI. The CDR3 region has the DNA TGTGCCAACAAACAGATACAGGGGGAGGACGAGCAGTACTTC. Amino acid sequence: CANKQIQGEDEQYF.

CDR3 in amino acids: CASSRTTGGYGYTF. DNA for the CDR3: TGTGCCAGCAGCCGAACAACAGGGGGCTATGGCTACACCTTC. The chain combines TRBV7-9 with TRBJ1-2; the match to TRBD1 covers 8 bases. The J segment lost 4 bases and the V segment lost 5 bases, leaving 6 bases of the junction unmatched. This CDR3 is 14 amino acids long. CDR1 is SEHNR and CDR2 is FQNEAQ in the germline V gene (reference sequence). Drawing the rest from reference TRBV7-9 and TRBJ1-2, the complete variable domain is DTGVSQNPRHKITKRGQNVTFRCDPISEHNRLYWYRQTLGQGPEFLTYFQNEAQLEKSRLLSDRFSAERPKGSFSTLEIQRTEQGDSAMYLCASSRTTGGYGYTFGSGTRLTVV.

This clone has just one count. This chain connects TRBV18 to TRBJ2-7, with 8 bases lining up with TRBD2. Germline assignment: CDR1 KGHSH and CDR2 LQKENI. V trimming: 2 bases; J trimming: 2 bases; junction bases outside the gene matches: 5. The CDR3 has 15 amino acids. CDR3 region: CASSPYTSGPYEQYF. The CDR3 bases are TGTGCCAGCTCACCATATACTAGCGGTCCCTACGAGCAGTACTTC.

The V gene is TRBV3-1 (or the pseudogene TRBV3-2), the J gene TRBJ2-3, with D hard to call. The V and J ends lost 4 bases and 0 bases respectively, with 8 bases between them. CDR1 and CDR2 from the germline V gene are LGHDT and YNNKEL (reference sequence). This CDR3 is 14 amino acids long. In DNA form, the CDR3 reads TGTGCCAGCAGCCCAAGCTCCAGCACAGATACGCAGTATTTT. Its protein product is CASSPSSSTDTQYF.

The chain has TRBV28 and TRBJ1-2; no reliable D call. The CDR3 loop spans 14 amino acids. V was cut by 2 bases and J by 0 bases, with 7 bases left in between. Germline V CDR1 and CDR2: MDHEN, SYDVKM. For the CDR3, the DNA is TGTGCCAGCAGTTTAAGCGAAGCTAACTATGGCTACACCTTC. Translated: CASSLSEANYGYTF.

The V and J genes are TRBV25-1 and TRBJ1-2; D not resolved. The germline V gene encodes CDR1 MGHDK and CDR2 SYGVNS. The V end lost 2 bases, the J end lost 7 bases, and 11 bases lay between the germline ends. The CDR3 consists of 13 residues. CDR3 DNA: TGTGCCAGCAGTGAAGTGGGAGGATTTGGCTACACCTTC. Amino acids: CASSEVGGFGYTF.

Written as DNA, the CDR3 is TGTGCCAGCAGGACTCCCGTACCAACCGATCCCGAGCAGTACTTC. Translated: CASRTPVPTDPEQYF. The chain employs TRBV21-1 and TRBJ2-7; the table's D call, TRBD2, has no DNA check behind it. TRBV21-1 is annotated as a pseudogene. The CDR3 is 15 amino acids.

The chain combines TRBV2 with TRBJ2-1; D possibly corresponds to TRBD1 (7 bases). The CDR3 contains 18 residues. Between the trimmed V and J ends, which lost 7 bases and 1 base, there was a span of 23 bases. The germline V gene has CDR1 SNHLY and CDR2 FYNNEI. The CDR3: CASTKKPWRDSSYNEQFF. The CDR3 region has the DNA TGTGCCAGCACCAAAAAACCATGGCGGGACAGTTCCTACAATGAGCAGTTCTTC.

CDR3 residues: CASSLQGVPEAFF. CDR3 bases: TGTGCCAGCAGCTTACAGGGAGTCCCTGAAGCTTTCTTT. The V and J genes are TRBV5-5 and TRBJ1-1, with D tentatively TRBD1 (6 bases). This CDR3 comprises 13 residues. Per germline, CDR1 SGHKS and CDR2 YYEKEE (reference sequence). The V and J ends lost 2 bases and 6 bases respectively, with 11 bases between them.

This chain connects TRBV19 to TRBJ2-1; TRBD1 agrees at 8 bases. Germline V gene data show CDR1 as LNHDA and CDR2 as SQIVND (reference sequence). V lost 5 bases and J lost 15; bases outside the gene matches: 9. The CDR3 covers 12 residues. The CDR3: CASSAGQGDSFF. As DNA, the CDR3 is TGTGCCAGTAGTGCTGGACAGGGCGATTCGTTCTTC.

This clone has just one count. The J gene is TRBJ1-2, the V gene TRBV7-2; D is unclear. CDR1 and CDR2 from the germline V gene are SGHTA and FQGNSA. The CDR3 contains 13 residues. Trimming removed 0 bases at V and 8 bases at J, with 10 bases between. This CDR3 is CASSLASQMGYTF. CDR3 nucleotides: TGTGCCAGCAGCTTAGCGTCGCAGATGGGCTACACCTTC.

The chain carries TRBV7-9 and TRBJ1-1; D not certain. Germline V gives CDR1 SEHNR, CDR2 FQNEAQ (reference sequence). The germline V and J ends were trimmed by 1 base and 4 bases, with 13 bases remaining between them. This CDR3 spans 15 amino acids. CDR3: CASSLDRRSGTEAFF. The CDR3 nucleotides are TGTGCCAGCAGCTTAGACCGGAGGTCTGGCACTGAAGCTTTCTTT.

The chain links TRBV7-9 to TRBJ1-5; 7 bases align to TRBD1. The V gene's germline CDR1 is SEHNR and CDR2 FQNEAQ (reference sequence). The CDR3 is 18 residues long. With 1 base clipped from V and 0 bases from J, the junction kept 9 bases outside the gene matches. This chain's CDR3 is CASSLDLRDSISNQPQHF. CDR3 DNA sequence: TGTGCCAGCAGCTTAGACCTTAGGGACAGCATTAGCAATCAGCCCCAGCATTTT. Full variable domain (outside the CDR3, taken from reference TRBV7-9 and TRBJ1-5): DTGVSQNPRHKITKRGQNVTFRCDPISEHNRLYWYRQTLGQGPEFLTYFQNEAQLEKSRLLSDRFSAERPKGSFSTLEIQRTEQGDSAMYLCASSLDLRDSISNQPQHFGDGTRLSIL.

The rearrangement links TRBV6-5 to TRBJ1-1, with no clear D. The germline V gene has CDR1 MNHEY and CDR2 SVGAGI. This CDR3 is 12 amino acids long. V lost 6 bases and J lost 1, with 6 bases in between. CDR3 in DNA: TGTGCCAGCAGGCGGAGGAACACTGAAGCTTTCTTT. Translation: CASRRRNTEAFF.

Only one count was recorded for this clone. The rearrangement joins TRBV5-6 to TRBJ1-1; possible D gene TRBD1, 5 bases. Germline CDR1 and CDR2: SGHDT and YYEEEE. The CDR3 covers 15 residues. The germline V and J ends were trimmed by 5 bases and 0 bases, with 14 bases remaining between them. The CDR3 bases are TGTGCCAGCAGTTACGGGACTCCCATGAACACTGAAGCTTTCTTT. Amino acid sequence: CASSYGTPMNTEAFF.

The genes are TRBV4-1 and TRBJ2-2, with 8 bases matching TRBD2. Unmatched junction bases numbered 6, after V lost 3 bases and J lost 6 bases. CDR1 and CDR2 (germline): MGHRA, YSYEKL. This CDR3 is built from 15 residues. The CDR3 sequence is CASSQGLGSPGELFF. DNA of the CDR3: TGCGCCAGCAGCCAGGGACTAGGCTCCCCCGGGGAGCTGTTTTTT.

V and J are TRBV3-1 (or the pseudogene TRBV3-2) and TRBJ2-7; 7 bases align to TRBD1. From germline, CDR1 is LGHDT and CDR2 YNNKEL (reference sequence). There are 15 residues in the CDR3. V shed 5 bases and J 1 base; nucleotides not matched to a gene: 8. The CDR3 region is CASSTVMDRSYEQYF. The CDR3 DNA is TGTGCCAGCAGCACCGTAATGGACAGGTCCTACGAGCAGTACTTC.

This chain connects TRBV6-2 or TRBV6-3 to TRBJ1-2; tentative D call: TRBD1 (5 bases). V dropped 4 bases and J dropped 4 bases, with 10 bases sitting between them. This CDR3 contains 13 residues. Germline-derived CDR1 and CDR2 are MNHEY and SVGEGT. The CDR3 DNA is TGTGCCAGCAGTTTAAGGGACTTCTATGGCTACACCTTC. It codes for CASSLRDFYGYTF.

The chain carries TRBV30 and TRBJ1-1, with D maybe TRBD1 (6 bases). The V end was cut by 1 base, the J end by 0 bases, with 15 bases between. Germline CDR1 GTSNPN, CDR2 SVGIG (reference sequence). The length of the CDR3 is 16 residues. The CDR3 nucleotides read TGTGCCTGGAGTGAGAACAGGGCCCGTATGAACACTGAAGCTTTCTTT. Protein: CAWSENRARMNTEAFF.

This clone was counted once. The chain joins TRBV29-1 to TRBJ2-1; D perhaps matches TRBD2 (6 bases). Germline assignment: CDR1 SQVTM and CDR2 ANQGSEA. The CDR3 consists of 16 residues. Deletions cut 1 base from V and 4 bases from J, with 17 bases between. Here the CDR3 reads CSVEGASEMIYNEQFF. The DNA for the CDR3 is TGCAGCGTTGAAGGGGCTAGCGAGATGATATACAATGAGCAGTTCTTC.

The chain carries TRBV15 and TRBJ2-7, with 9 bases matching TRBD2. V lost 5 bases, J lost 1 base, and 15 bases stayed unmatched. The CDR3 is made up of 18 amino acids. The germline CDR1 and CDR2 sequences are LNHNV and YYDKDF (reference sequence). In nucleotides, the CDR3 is TGTGCCACCAGCTTCACATTCCCGGGACTAGCACTTTCCTACGAGCAGTACTTC. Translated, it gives CATSFTFPGLALSYEQYF.